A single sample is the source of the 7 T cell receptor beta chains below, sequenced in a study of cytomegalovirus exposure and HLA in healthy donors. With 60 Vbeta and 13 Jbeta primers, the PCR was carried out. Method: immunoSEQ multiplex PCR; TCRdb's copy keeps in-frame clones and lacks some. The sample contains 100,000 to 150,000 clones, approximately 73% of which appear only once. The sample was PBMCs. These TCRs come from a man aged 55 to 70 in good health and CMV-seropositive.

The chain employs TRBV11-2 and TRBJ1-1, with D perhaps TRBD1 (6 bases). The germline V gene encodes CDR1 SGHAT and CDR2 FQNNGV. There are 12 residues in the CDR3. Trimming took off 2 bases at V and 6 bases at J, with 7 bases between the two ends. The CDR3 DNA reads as TGTGCCAGCAGCTTAACAGGGCCTGAAGCTTTCTTT. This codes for CASSLTGPEAFF.

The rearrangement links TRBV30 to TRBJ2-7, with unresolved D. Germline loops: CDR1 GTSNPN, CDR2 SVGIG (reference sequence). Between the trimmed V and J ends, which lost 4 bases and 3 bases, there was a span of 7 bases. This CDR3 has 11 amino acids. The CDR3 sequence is CAWTSGYEQYF. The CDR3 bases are TGTGCCTGGACCTCAGGCTACGAGCAGTACTTC.

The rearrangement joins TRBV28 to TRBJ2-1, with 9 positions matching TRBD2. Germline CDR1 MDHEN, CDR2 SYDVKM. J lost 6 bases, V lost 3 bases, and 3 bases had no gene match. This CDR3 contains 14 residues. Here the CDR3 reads CASSLPSGVNEQFF. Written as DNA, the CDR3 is TGTGCCAGCAGTTTGCCTAGCGGGGTCAATGAGCAGTTCTTC. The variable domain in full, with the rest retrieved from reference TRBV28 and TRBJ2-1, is DVKVTQSSRYLVKRTGEKVFLECVQDMDHENMFWYRQDPGLGLRLIYFSYDVKMKEKGDIPEGYSVSREKKERFSLILESASTNQTSMYLCASSLPSGVNEQFFGPGTRLTVL.

Written as DNA, the CDR3 is TGTGCCAGCAGTTTAGGACAGCCGAATCAGCCCCAGCATTTT. This translates into CASSLGQPNQPQHF. The chain joins TRBV28 to TRBJ1-5, with D maybe TRBD1 (6 bases). V was pared by 2 bases and J by 4 bases, with 9 bases between. The CDR3 has 14 amino acids. Germline V gives CDR1 MDHEN, CDR2 SYDVKM.

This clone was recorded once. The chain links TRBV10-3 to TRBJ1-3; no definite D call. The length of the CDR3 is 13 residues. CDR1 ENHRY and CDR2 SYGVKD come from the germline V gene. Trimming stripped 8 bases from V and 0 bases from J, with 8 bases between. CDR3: CAISPLSGNTIYF. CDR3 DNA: TGTGCCATCTCCCCTCTCTCTGGAAACACCATATATTTT.

Written as DNA, the CDR3 is TGTGCCAGTAGGAGAAACAGGGGAGGAAGTAAAGCTTTCTTT. Amino acid sequence: CASRRNRGGSKAFF. The chain uses TRBV19 and TRBJ1-1; 7 nucleotides line up with TRBD1. The CDR3 covers 14 residues. V trimming: 6 bases; J trimming: 9 bases; junction bases outside the gene matches: 13. Germline V lookup: CDR1 LNHDA, CDR2 SQIVND (reference sequence).

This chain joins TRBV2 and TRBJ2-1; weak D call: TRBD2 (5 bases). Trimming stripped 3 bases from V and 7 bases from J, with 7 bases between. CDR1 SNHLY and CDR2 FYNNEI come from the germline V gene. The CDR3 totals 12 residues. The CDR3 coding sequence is TGTGCCAGCAGTGAGGGAGAGAATGAGCAGTTCTTC. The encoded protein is CASSEGENEQFF.